Listed here are 18 T cell receptor beta chains from one sample, sequenced in a study of neurological immune-mediated disorders. MiXCR, run by TCRdb on the 5' RACE reads, gives a single entry per CDR3 protein. The sample has 40,000 or so distinct CDR3 sequences; 6% to 8.5% are singletons. The sequencing sample was made of PBMCs. The receptors derive from a woman aged 40 to 50 in good health.

In its sample, this clonotype was seen many times. The gene calls are TRBV27 and TRBJ2-1; weak D call: TRBD1 (6 bases). CDR3 length: 17 residues. Looked up from germline, CDR1 is MNHEY and CDR2 is SMNVEV (reference sequence). V was trimmed by 5 bases and J by 0 bases, leaving 17 bases between them. DNA of the CDR3: TGTGCCAGCAGTCCCCAGGGGCGGGCCAGCTCCTACAATGAGCAGTTCTTC. This sequence encodes CASSPQGRASSYNEQFF.

This clonotype was found many times. J is TRBJ2-2 and V is TRBV5-1; D gene uncertain. V was pared by 1 base and J by 0 bases, with 10 bases between. The CDR3 extends over 16 amino acids. Germline-derived CDR1 and CDR2 are SGHRS and YFSETQ. The CDR3: CASSLLGGANTGELFF. CDR3 bases: TGCGCCAGCAGCTTGTTAGGCGGAGCGAACACCGGGGAGCTGTTTTTT.

Many counts were recorded for this clonotype. The V gene is TRBV12-3 or TRBV12-4, the J gene TRBJ2-7; D gene ambiguous. This CDR3 spans 14 amino acids. V gave up 3 bases and J gave up 9 bases, with 18 bases separating them. CDR3 DNA: TGTGCCAGCAGTTTGGGCGGTGACCTTAAGCGGCAGTACGTC. Translated, it gives CASSLGGDLKRQYV.

This clonotype was observed at least ten times. The chain joins TRBV12-3 or TRBV12-4 to TRBJ1-1; TRBD1 is a possible D gene (6 bases). Between the trimmed V and J ends, which lost 5 bases and 4 bases, there was a span of 20 bases. The CDR3 runs to 16 residues. CDR3 in DNA: TGTGCCAGCAGTCCCCTGAGGGGGAAGCGGTTCACTGAAGCTTTCTTT. This gives the protein CASSPLRGKRFTEAFF.

This clonotype was seen at least ten times. J is TRBJ2-3 and V is TRBV9; 8 positions match TRBD1. After removal of 3 bases from V and 0 bases from J, the junction contained 3 bases not matched to a gene. This CDR3 has 15 amino acids. Germline CDR1 reads SGDLS; CDR2 reads YYNGEE. This CDR3 reads CASSAGGGSTDTQYF. The DNA for the CDR3 is TGTGCCAGCAGCGCAGGGGGCGGGAGCACAGATACGCAGTATTTT.

Worth noting for this clonotype: This may stem from a read error, because a much larger clone lies one nucleotide away. CDR3 region: CASSFVTGGTITDTQYF. For the CDR3, the DNA is TGTGCCAGCAGCTTTGTGACAGGGGGCACAATCACAGATACGCAGTATTTT. The chain is built from TRBV7-2 and TRBJ2-3, with 10 bases that match TRBD1. Germline CDR1 and CDR2: SGHTA and FQGNSA. The CDR3 is 17 residues long. Trimming took 3 bases from V and 2 from J; bases not matched to a gene: 8.

This clonotype was counted many times. The chain uses TRBV5-4 and TRBJ2-1; 8 bases match TRBD1. Germline loops: CDR1 SGHNT, CDR2 YYREEE (reference sequence). The CDR3 is made up of 15 amino acids. The ends lost 1 base at V and 9 bases at J; junction bases unmatched: 9. CDR3 bases: TGTGCCAGCAGCTTGATTGGCAGGGGGCCAGGTGAGCAGTTCTTC. Translation: CASSLIGRGPGEQFF.

This clonotype has ten or more counts. V gene TRBV6-5 combines with J gene TRBJ2-1; 14 nucleotides match TRBD2. The CDR3 loop spans 17 amino acids. V lost 2 bases, J lost 5 bases, and 5 bases stayed unmatched. Germline V gene sequence: CDR1 MNHEY, CDR2 SVGAGI. The CDR3 DNA follows: TGTGCCAGCAGTTACGGGGGACTAGCGGGAGCTAACAATGAGCAGTTCTTC. Protein: CASSYGGLAGANNEQFF.

At least ten counts were recorded for this clonotype. This chain uses TRBV6-5 with TRBJ1-3; D remains ambiguous. The CDR3 consists of 14 residues. The germline CDR1 and CDR2 sequences are MNHEY and SVGAGI. Trimming removed 6 bases at V and 0 bases at J, with 9 bases between. CDR3 DNA sequence: TGTGCCAGCAGCCTAAAGTACTCTGGAAACACCATATATTTT. Translating it yields CASSLKYSGNTIYF.

This clonotype was observed at least ten times. V gene TRBV20-1 combines with J gene TRBJ2-1; no reliable D call. The CDR3 covers 18 residues. Trimming left V 0 bases short and J 0 bases short, with 18 bases between. CDR1 and CDR2 (germline): DFQATT, SNEGSKA (reference sequence). In DNA form, the CDR3 reads TGCAGTGCTAGAGACCCCCTATTTTTGCCAAGCTCCTACAATGAGCAGTTCTTC. Translating it yields CSARDPLFLPSSYNEQFF.

This clonotype has ten or more counts. The gene calls are TRBV12-3 or TRBV12-4 and TRBJ2-4; D call uncertain. V was shortened by 3 bases and J by 0 bases, with 12 bases between the two germline ends. The CDR3 runs 16 residues. CDR3 in DNA: TGTGCCAGCAGTTTGCTCGGCGGTCTAGCCAAAAACATTCAGTACTTC. This encodes CASSLLGGLAKNIQYF.

This clonotype was counted ten times or more. V gene TRBV28 combines with J gene TRBJ2-5; D is tentatively TRBD1 or TRBD2 (5 bases each). Trimming pared 8 bases from V and 1 base from J, leaving 14 bases between. Germline CDR1 reads MDHEN; CDR2 reads SYDVKM. CDR3 length: 14 residues. CDR3 region: CASRDPFFQETQYF. DNA for the CDR3: TGTGCCAGCCGGGACCCATTTTTCCAAGAGACCCAGTACTTC.

This clonotype was picked up many times. The chain is built from TRBV7-9 and TRBJ2-3, with TRBD2 matching over 11 bases. J lost 3 bases, V lost 7 bases, and 9 bases had no gene match. CDR1 is SEHNR, CDR2 FQNEAQ, per germline (reference sequence). CDR3 size: 16 residues. The CDR3 region is CASTFSGRARTDTQYF. The CDR3 DNA reads TGTGCCAGCACCTTTAGCGGGAGGGCCCGAACAGATACGCAGTATTTT.

This clonotype was seen ten or more times. V gene TRBV5-6 combines with J gene TRBJ1-2; perhaps TRBD1 as D (5 bases). The germline V gene encodes CDR1 SGHDT and CDR2 YYEEEE. V lost 0 bases and J 6 bases, leaving 15 bases between the germline ends. The CDR3 runs 15 residues. The CDR3 DNA sequence: TGTGCCAGCAGCTTGGCCGGGGCAGGGAAGGATGGCTACACCTTC. This encodes CASSLAGAGKDGYTF. Complete variable domain (other parts from reference TRBV5-6 and TRBJ1-2): DAGVTQSPTHLIKTRGQQVTLRCSPKSGHDTVSWYQQALGQGPQFIFQYYEEEERQRGNFPDRFSGHQFPNYSSELNVNALLLGDSALYLCASSLAGAGKDGYTFGSGTRLTVV.

This clonotype was counted ten times or more. This chain uses TRBV16 with TRBJ2-5; D unclear. The V and J ends lost 6 bases and 4 bases respectively, with 9 bases between them. The germline gives CDR1 KGHSY, CDR2 FQNENV. There are 12 residues in the CDR3. CDR3 protein: CASSRTRETQYF. CDR3 sequence (DNA): TGTGCCAGCAGTCGTACCAGAGAGACCCAGTACTTC.

There are many counts of this clonotype. V is TRBV7-9 and J is TRBJ2-7; 8 bases are shared with TRBD1. The V segment lost 5 bases and the J segment 3 bases; nucleotides outside the gene matches: 12. Germline V gives CDR1 SEHNR, CDR2 FQNEAQ (reference sequence). The CDR3 consists of 16 residues. The CDR3 loop reads CASSRGLGQGDYEQYF. For the CDR3, the DNA is TGTGCCAGCAGCCGGGGATTAGGACAGGGAGACTACGAGCAGTACTTC.

This clonotype has a count of ten or more. CDR3 sequence reads: CEHLRMFGTEAFF. The CDR3 bases are TGTGAGCATTTAAGGATGTTTGGCACTGAAGCTTTCTTT. The V and J genes are TRBV27 and TRBJ1-1; D remains ambiguous. Germline assignment: CDR1 MNHEY and CDR2 SMNVEV (reference sequence). The CDR3 runs to 13 residues.

This clonotype was counted ten times or more. The J gene is TRBJ1-1, the V gene TRBV5-1, with D possibly being TRBD1 (5 bases). Germline lookup yields CDR1 SGHRS and CDR2 YFSETQ. The CDR3 length is 15 residues. Trimming took off 1 base at V and 2 bases at J, with 12 bases between the two ends. CDR3 DNA sequence: TGCGCCAGCAGCTTGATAGCAGGGCCTAACACTGAAGCTTTCTTT. Translated: CASSLIAGPNTEAFF.